These T cell receptor beta chains were read from a single sample in a study of cytomegalovirus exposure and HLA in healthy donors. TCRdb keeps only in-frame clones here, not all; method: immunoSEQ multiplex PCR. The repertoire holds some 74,000 clones, with approximately 70% as singletons. The sample taken for sequencing was PBMCs. The receptors derive from a middle-aged man in good health and CMV-seropositive. CDR3s leave out the opening cysteine and the closing phenylalanine or tryptophan. For some rows the clone size is stated as once, few or many, or as a class when expanded; others skip it.

.	TRBJ2-2	TRBV11-3	ASSPWTSGGTGTGELF
.	TRBJ2-7	TRBV27	ASSFARGYEQY
once	TRBJ1-2	TRBV6-5	ASSYADSAYGYT
.	TRBJ1-2	TRBV6-1	ASSGGTGRINYGYT
.	TRBJ2-2	TRBV6-6	ASRRTSGGTGELF
few	TRBJ2-3	TRBV11-2	ASSRRRTSGSDTQY
.	TRBJ1-1	TRBV6-5	ASSYSNSLMNTEAF
.	TRBJ2-2	TRBV6-5	ASSPTGLDTGELF
.	TRBJ1-5	TRBV9	ASSVAYRESSGNQPQH
.	TRBJ2-7	TRBV5-6	ASSFLAGRAEQY
.	TRBJ2-7	TRBV7-2	ASRRNSGGPYEQY
.	TRBJ2-2	TRBV9	ASSVPLAGGPTGELF
few	TRBJ1-2	TRBV5-6	ASSLGLQGARGYT
.	TRBJ2-4	TRBV10-2	ASSEQGGSIQY
once	TRBJ2-7	TRBV27	ASSLNRGPHEQY
.	TRBJ1-1	TRBV14	ASRRGYNTEAF
once	TRBJ2-2	TRBV10-3	AISGTARNTGELF
.	TRBJ2-7	TRBV5-4	ASSGTGTGDYEQY
.	TRBJ2-1	TRBV11-3	ASSVSGGALNEQF
.	TRBJ2-5	TRBV30	AWSLGLAGETQY
.	TRBJ2-1	TRBV25-1	ASSGTGKIGNEQF
.	TRBJ2-3	TRBV16	ASSQLGAGTDTQY
.	TRBJ1-2	TRBV7-9	ASSLPTGGSNYGYT
few	TRBJ1-2	TRBV4-1	ASSLTPGNYGYT
.	TRBJ2-3	TRBV27	ASSFLAGVTDTQY
.	TRBJ2-7	TRBV10-3	AISPGTIYEQY
.	TRBJ1-1	TRBV28	ASMRMNTEAF
.	TRBJ1-1	TRBV6-1	ASSEFGQLNTEAF
.	TRBJ2-7	TRBV7-7	ASSLNHNYEQY
.	TRBJ2-1	TRBV2	ASSAGQGARNEQF
.	TRBJ2-4	TRBV30	AWSVQGDRARRRY
few	TRBJ1-6	TRBV30	AYDRLGTVNSPLH
.	TRBJ1-1	TRBV7-2	ASSRRVSTEAF
.	TRBJ1-2	TRBV2	ASTQKPGGQLPNGYT
.	TRBJ2-3	TRBV10-3	AIAGEDTQY
few	TRBJ2-2	TRBV30	AWLQGGTTGELF
few	TRBJ2-3	TRBV30	AWSVRKTGASTDTQY
.	TRBJ2-7	TRBV7-2	ASSIGTGGSYEQY
.	TRBJ2-1	TRBV6-1	ASTTGYNEQF
.	TRBJ1-2	TRBV29-1	SVVFPNGYT
.	TRBJ2-7	TRBV11-3	ASSQKEKAAYEQY
.	TRBJ2-2	TRBV30	AWRVAGGLGELF
.	TRBJ2-7	TRBV5-1	ASSLVPGYEQY
few	TRBJ1-3	TRBV30	AWGGWNTIY
.	TRBJ2-1	TRBV9	ASSITGSSYNEQF
once	TRBJ2-2	TRBV2	ASSEDGGAGTGELF
once	TRBJ2-5	TRBV5-1	ASSYRDIQETQY
.	TRBJ2-1	TRBV30	AWAGTGWSEQF
.	TRBJ2-7	TRBV28	ASSTIQYSSYEQY
once	TRBJ1-6	TRBV7-9	ASRPDRGGSPLH
few	TRBJ1-1	TRBV6-5	ASTKTITHTEAF
few	TRBJ1-2	TRBV29-1	SVTTGLIYGYT